This TCR beta chain stems from a study of T cells in localized non-small cell lung cancer. General study points: Higher blood T cell density went with longer overall survival. Adjacent lung had a median about 60 of the 100 largest tumor clones. There was higher T cell clonality in uninvolved adjacent lung than in tumor, and it was highest there.

CDR1 SGHAT and CDR2 FQNNGV come from the germline V gene. The CDR3 sequence is 15 residues long. The germline V and J ends were trimmed by 3 bases and 0 bases, with 9 bases remaining between them. Profiling relied on immunoSEQ multiplex PCR, and the TCRdb table lists in-frame clones only, not all of them. This table holds roughly 21,000 clones, roughly 86% found once. This clone has a single count. No antigen is known for it. The source material was peripheral blood mononuclear cells, sampled before any cancer treatment. The sequence derives from a male donor older than 55 with stage II lung adenocarcinoma. This chain links TRBV11-2 with TRBJ2-1; D might be TRBD2 (6 bases). The DNA for the CDR3 is TGTGCCAGCAGCTTGGGAGGAAGCTCCTACAATGAGCAGTTCTTC. This encodes CASSLGGSSYNEQFF. The variable domain in full, completed from reference TRBV11-2 and TRBJ2-1, reads EAGVAQSPRYKIIEKRQSVAFWCNPISGHATLYWYQQILGQGPKLLIQFQNNGVVDDSQLPKDRFSAERLKGVDSTLKIQPAKLEDSAVYLCASSLGGSSYNEQFFGPGTRLTVL.